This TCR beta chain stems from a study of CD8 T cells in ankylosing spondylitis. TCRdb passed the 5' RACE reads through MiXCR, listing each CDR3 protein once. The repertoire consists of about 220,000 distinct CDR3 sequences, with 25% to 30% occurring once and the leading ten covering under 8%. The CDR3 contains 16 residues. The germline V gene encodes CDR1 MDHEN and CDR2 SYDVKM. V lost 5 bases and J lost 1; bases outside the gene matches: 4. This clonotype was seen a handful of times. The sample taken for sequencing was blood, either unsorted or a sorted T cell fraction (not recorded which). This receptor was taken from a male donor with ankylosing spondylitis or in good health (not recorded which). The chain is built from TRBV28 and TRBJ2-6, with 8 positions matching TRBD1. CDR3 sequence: CASSDRTGSGANVLTF. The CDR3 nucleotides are TGTGCCAGCAGTGACCGGACAGGGTCTGGGGCCAACGTCCTGACTTTC.